The clone carrying this TCR beta chain showed up just a few times. Its antigen remains unknown. Trimming cost V 0 bases and J 0 bases; bases outside gene matches: 10. The germline CDR1 and CDR2 sequences are DFQATT and SNEGSKA (reference sequence). The length of the CDR3 is 18 residues. This sample was taken from a study of blood T cells in healthy people across ages. Alongside a J-beta primer mix, a sample-barcoded 5' primer served in a second PCR lasting about 6 to 12 cycles. Individual samples furnished no less than 2.5 million CDR3-containing paired-end reads apiece. TCRdb re-called the 5' RACE reads with MiXCR, one entry per CDR3 protein. The data show about 1 million distinct CDR3 sequences, 40% to 50% seen once. Study results and caveats: The unknown donor CMV status may have confounded expanded clonotype changes.

Sequencing was performed on blood. The TCR comes from a woman aged 55-70 years in good health. V is TRBV20-1 and J is TRBJ2-7; 11 bases line up with TRBD2. CDR3 sequence: CSAREGPSGRSNSYEQYF. DNA for the CDR3: TGCAGTGCTAGAGAAGGCCCTAGCGGGAGGTCCAACTCCTACGAGCAGTACTTC.